The clone carrying this T cell receptor (beta chain) was seen more than once but under ten times. Its antigen is unidentified. In germline, CDR1 is KGHDR, CDR2 SFDVKD. The length of the CDR3 is 12 residues. Trimming took off 5 bases at V and 7 bases at J, with 8 bases between the two ends. The sample is drawn from a study of blood T cells in healthy people across ages. Study information: Using template switching, researchers captured about one barcoded beta molecule for each two T cells.

Using a J-beta primer mix together with a sample-barcoded 5' primer, a second PCR was run for roughly 6 to 11 cycles. MiXCR was run by TCRdb on the 5' RACE reads, yielding one entry per CDR3 protein. The data show roughly 800,000 distinct CDR3 sequences, 20% to 30% seen once. Whole-study results and caveats: As age increased, TCR beta diversity per million T cells fell in a roughly linear fashion.

The sample was also linked to a second study, of T cells of mothers and their children.

This chain connects TRBV24-1 to TRBJ1-5; D perhaps matches TRBD1 (5 bases). The sequence was obtained from a boy younger than 18 in good health. The sequencing input was blood. CDR3 amino acids: CATSAGDQPQHF. The CDR3 DNA is TGTGCCACCAGTGCCGGGGACCAGCCCCAGCATTTT.